This T cell receptor (beta chain) was documented in a study of CD8 T cells in cerebrospinal fluid in Alzheimer's disease. This clonotype is classed as medium-sized by frequency. TCRdb derives one entry per CDR3 protein from the 10x single-cell sequencing reads, leaving out DNA. The sample's table shows fewer than 1,200 distinct CDR3 sequences. The CDR3 loop spans 14 amino acids. The V gene's germline CDR1 is SGHNT and CDR2 YYREEE (reference sequence). Sample: cerebrospinal fluid. The clonotype originates from a human donor in good health. The chain carries TRBV5-4 and TRBJ2-3; TCRdb selects TRBD2, and the lack of DNA leaves this call unchecked. The CDR3 here is CASSLAERADTQYF.